This T cell receptor (beta chain) was retrieved from a study of T cells in Graves' hyperthyroidism and ophthalmopathy. As concerns this clonotype: What it binds is unknown. This could be a read error, since a much larger clone is one nucleotide away.

This CDR3 is 13 amino acids long. From germline, CDR1 is MDHEN and CDR2 SYDVKM. V was trimmed by 4 bases and J by 8 bases, leaving 12 bases between them. Uncontrolled infection, other autoimmune disease, pregnancy or lactation disqualified patients from enrolment. TCR beta CDR3 region amplification was performed from RNA transcripts. Researchers ran a first-round RT-PCR on the TCR CDR3 using the HTBI primer set. TCRdb used MiXCR to reprocess the multiplex PCR reads, holding one entry per CDR3 protein. This table holds roughly 350,000 distinct CDR3 sequences, about 14% found once. Study-wide points: A median 6.5 months before onset, the model predicted ophthalmopathy.

The clonotype comes from a woman in her 30s with Graves' ophthalmopathy. The chain joins TRBV28 to TRBJ2-1; D unresolved. Specimen: blood. This chain's CDR3 is CASSSPTNDEQFF. The CDR3 coding sequence is TGTGCCAGCAGTTCCCCCACCAACGATGAGCAGTTCTTC.